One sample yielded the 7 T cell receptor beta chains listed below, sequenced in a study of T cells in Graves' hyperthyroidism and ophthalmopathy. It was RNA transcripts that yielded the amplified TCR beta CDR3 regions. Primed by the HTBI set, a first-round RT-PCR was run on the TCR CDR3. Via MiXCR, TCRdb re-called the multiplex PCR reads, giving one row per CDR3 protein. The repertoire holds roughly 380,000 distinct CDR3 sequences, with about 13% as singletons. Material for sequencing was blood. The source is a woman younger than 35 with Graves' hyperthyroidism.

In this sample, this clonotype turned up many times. The CDR3 nucleotides read TGTGCCAGTAAGACAGGGGACTCCAATGAGCAGTTCTTC. This translates into CASKTGDSNEQFF. The chain couples TRBV12-3 or TRBV12-4 to TRBJ2-1, with 8 nucleotides matching TRBD1. V shed 9 bases, J shed 6 bases, and the junction held 7 bases outside the gene matches. The CDR3 runs to 13 residues.

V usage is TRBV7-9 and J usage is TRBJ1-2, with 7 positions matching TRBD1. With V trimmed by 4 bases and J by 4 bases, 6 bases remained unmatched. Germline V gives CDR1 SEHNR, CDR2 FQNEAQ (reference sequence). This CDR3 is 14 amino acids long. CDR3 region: CASSSGQLVYGYTF. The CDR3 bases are TGTGCCAGCAGCTCGGGACAGTTAGTCTATGGCTACACCTTC. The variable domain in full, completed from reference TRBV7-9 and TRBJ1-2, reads DTGVSQNPRHKITKRGQNVTFRCDPISEHNRLYWYRQTLGQGPEFLTYFQNEAQLEKSRLLSDRFSAERPKGSFSTLEIQRTEQGDSAMYLCASSSGQLVYGYTFGSGTRLTVV.

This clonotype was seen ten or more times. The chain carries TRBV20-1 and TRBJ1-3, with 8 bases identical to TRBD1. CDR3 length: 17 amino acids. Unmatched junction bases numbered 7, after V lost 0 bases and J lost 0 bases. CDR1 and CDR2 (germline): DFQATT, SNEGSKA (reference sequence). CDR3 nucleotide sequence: TGCAGTGCTAGAGATCGCAGGGGGCTACTCTCTGGAAACACCATATATTTT. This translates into CSARDRRGLLSGNTIYF.

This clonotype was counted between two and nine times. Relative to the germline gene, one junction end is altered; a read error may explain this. CDR3 DNA sequence: TGTACCAGCTCACCACCTCTTAGGGGAGAGACCCAGTACTTC. Translation gives CTSSPPLRGETQYF. This chain uses TRBV18 with TRBJ2-5, with D perhaps TRBD1 (5 bases). Germline V CDR1 and CDR2: KGHSH, LQKENI. CDR3 length equals 14 residues.

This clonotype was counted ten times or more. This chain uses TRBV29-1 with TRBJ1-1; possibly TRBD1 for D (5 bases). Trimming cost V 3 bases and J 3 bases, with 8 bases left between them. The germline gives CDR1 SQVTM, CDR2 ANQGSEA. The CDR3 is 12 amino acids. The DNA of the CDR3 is TGCAGCGTTGAGGGGGAGCACACTGAAGCTTTCTTT. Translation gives CSVEGEHTEAFF. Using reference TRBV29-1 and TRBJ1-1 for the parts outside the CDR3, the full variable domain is SAVISQKPSRDICQRGTSLTIQCQVDSQVTMMFWYRQQPGQSLTLIATANQGSEATYESGFVIDKFPISRPNLTFSTLTVSNMSPEDSSIYLCSVEGEHTEAFFGQGTRLTVV.

CDR3 DNA sequence: TGTGCCAGCAGCCATAAGCTTTTGGCTTCCATGGTCCACGAGCAGTACTTC. Translated, it gives CASSHKLLASMVHEQYF. This chain uses TRBV14 with TRBJ2-7; D remains ambiguous. The CDR3 totals 17 residues. Germline loops: CDR1 SGHDN, CDR2 FVKESK. V shed 3 bases and J shed 5 bases, with 23 bases lying between them.

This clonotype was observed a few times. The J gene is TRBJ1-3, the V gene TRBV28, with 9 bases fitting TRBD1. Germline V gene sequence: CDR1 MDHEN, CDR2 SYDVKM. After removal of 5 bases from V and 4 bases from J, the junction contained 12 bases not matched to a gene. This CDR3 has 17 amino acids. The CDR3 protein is CASSGRTGERLGNTIYF. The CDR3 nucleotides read TGTGCCAGCAGTGGGCGGACAGGGGAGCGCCTCGGAAACACCATATATTTT. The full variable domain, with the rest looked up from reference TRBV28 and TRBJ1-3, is DVKVTQSSRYLVKRTGEKVFLECVQDMDHENMFWYRQDPGLGLRLIYFSYDVKMKEKGDIPEGYSVSREKKERFSLILESASTNQTSMYLCASSGRTGERLGNTIYFGEGSWLTVV.